Listed below are T cell receptor beta chains from one sample, sequenced in a study of T-cell reconstitution after alpha-beta-depleted transplantation in children. TCRdb analysed the PCR reads with MiXCR anew, one entry per CDR3 protein. The data contain about a million distinct CDR3 sequences, about 29% of them singletons. The material sequenced was PBMCs, mostly from graft donor cells, taken 360 days after TCRalphabeta/CD19-depleted stem cell transplant. The receptor set was obtained from a boy under two years old who had a stem cell transplant for SCID, so the T cells may come from the graft donor. Each CDR3 is given with its conserved first and last residue. Each record gives: V gene, J gene, clone size, D gene, CDR3 protein, CDR3 DNA. A D gene is named only where the DNA matches it firmly. Clone size is not always given. Where it is, it says once, few, many or a class for expanded clones.

>TRBV12-3/TRBV12-4|TRBJ1-2|.|.
CASSWAIYGYTF
TGTGCCAGCAGTTGGGCCATCTATGGCTACACCTTC
>TRBV5-1|TRBJ2-1|many|.
CASSLVPTNEQFF
TGCGCCAGCAGCTTGGTCCCGACCAATGAGCAGTTCTTC
>TRBV4-3|TRBJ1-2|few|TRBD1
CASSQEGTGTDYGYTF
TGCGCCAGCAGCCAAGAGGGGACAGGGACCGACTATGGCTACACCTTC
>TRBV5-1|TRBJ2-4|.|TRBD1
CASARDSKNIQYF
TGCGCCAGCGCACGGGACAGTAAAAACATTCAGTACTTC
>TRBV20-1|TRBJ1-2|.|TRBD1
CSASKGTGGDYGYTF
TGCAGTGCTAGTAAAGGGACAGGGGGAGACTATGGCTACACCTTC
>TRBV6-2/TRBV6-3|TRBJ1-1|few|.
CASSPGEGRGTEAFF
TGTGCCAGCAGTCCCGGGGAGGGGCGCGGAACTGAAGCTTTCTTT
>TRBV20-1|TRBJ2-7|few|.
CSARAGSPYEQYF
TGCAGTGCTAGAGCCGGGAGTCCCTACGAGCAGTACTTC
>TRBV12-3/TRBV12-4|TRBJ1-1|.|.
CASRNTAWGTEAFF
TGTGCCAGCAGGAACACGGCATGGGGCACTGAAGCTTTCTTT
>TRBV7-9|TRBJ2-3|.|.
CASQGGSGPDTQYF
TGTGCCAGCCAGGGGGGATCGGGGCCAGATACGCAGTATTTT
>TRBV29-1|TRBJ2-1|.|.
CSVRSDRETLAGPNEQFF
TGCAGCGTGAGGTCGGACAGGGAGACCCTAGCGGGGCCGAATGAGCAGTTCTTC
>TRBV5-1|TRBJ2-1|.|.
CASSLERTSNEQFF
TGCGCCAGCAGCTTGGAAAGGACTTCGAATGAGCAGTTCTTC
>TRBV7-2|TRBJ1-2|many|.
CASSLVGYGYTF
TGTGCCAGCAGCCTGGTGGGGTATGGCTACACCTTC
>TRBV20-1|TRBJ2-3|few|TRBD2
CSASDGTSGGANSRTDTQYF
TGCAGTGCAAGTGATGGGACTAGCGGGGGAGCCAACTCCCGCACAGATACGCAGTATTTT
>TRBV12-3/TRBV12-4|TRBJ2-3|few|.
CATTPDSHPTDTQYF
TGTGCCACCACGCCCGACAGTCATCCCACAGATACGCAGTATTTT
>TRBV7-2|TRBJ1-2|few|.
CASSWGGGYGYTF
TGTGCCAGCAGCTGGGGTGGTGGGTATGGCTACACCTTC
>TRBV6-5|TRBJ2-7|.|TRBD1
CASSTSGQGTPYEQYF
TGTGCCAGCAGTACCTCGGGACAGGGGACCCCCTACGAGCAGTACTTC
>TRBV29-1|TRBJ2-1|.|TRBD2
CSVAGTSGYNEQFF
TGCAGCGTTGCTGGAACTAGCGGGTACAATGAGCAGTTCTTC
>TRBV12-3/TRBV12-4|TRBJ2-5|many|TRBD1
CASSLWDSKETQYF
TGTGCCAGCAGTTTGTGGGACAGCAAAGAGACCCAGTACTTC
>TRBV7-3|TRBJ2-2|.|TRBD2
CASSPSVAGGPGTGELFF
TGTGCCAGCAGCCCCTCAGTCGCGGGGGGGCCGGGCACCGGGGAGCTGTTTTTT
>TRBV12-3/TRBV12-4|TRBJ1-4|few|.
CASSLRFSVEKLFF
TGTGCCAGCAGTTTACGATTTTCGGTAGAAAAACTGTTTTTT
>TRBV29-1|TRBJ2-1|.|TRBD1
CSVRDRVNNEQFF
TGCAGCGTAAGGGACAGAGTAAACAATGAGCAGTTCTTC
>TRBV9|TRBJ2-1|few|TRBD1
CASSARPGQDNEQFF
TGTGCCAGCAGCGCCCGACCGGGACAGGACAATGAGCAGTTCTTC
>TRBV5-1|TRBJ2-2|.|.
CASSLLTPTSTGELFF
TGCGCCAGCAGCTTGTTGACACCGACCTCCACCGGGGAGCTGTTTTTT
>TRBV29-1|TRBJ2-1|.|TRBD2
CSVEKRGGYNEQFF
TGCAGCGTTGAAAAGCGGGGGGGGTACAATGAGCAGTTCTTC
>TRBV28|TRBJ2-7|few|.
CASSFGRTEQYF
TGTGCCAGCAGTTTCGGTCGGACCGAGCAGTACTTC
>TRBV12-3/TRBV12-4|TRBJ2-7|.|.
CASSLGWGGEYEQYF
TGTGCCAGCAGTTTGGGGTGGGGCGGCGAATACGAGCAGTACTTC
>TRBV7-3|TRBJ2-3|many|.
CASSLTRTTDTQYF
TGTGCCAGCAGCTTAACCCGCACGACAGATACGCAGTATTTT